This entry lists 29 T cell receptor beta chains sequenced from one sample in a study of T-cell reconstitution after alpha-beta-depleted transplantation in children. It was with unique molecular identifiers that the TCRbeta library was prepared. One entry per CDR3 protein, called by TCRdb with MiXCR from the PCR reads. Of some 200,000 distinct CDR3 sequences listed, approximately 9.8% are singletons. The sample here was PBMCs from the stem cell graft donor, taken from the stem cell graft. These receptors all come from a human donor who donated a stem cell graft to a child with SCID.

This chain joins TRBV20-1 and TRBJ2-7; tentative D call: TRBD2 (5 bases). Trimming took 3 bases from V and 5 from J, leaving 14 bases between them. This CDR3 is 13 amino acids long. The germline V gene encodes CDR1 DFQATT and CDR2 SNEGSKA (reference sequence). The CDR3 spells CSASGVYGDEQYF. Written as DNA, the CDR3 is TGCAGTGCTAGTGGTGTATACGGGGACGAGCAGTACTTC.

This clonotype occurred many times. The rearrangement uses TRBV28 and TRBJ2-7, with 10 bases identical to TRBD2. The germline gives CDR1 MDHEN, CDR2 SYDVKM. CDR3 length: 16 residues. Trimming took 3 bases from V and 6 from J; bases not matched to a gene: 11. The CDR3 DNA follows: TGTGCCAGCAGTTTGCCTAGCGGGGGACCCTTGGGCGAGCAGTACTTC. Encoded protein: CASSLPSGGPLGEQYF.

This clonotype was seen a handful of times. The chain is built from TRBV2 and TRBJ1-5; D uncertain. The CDR3 spans 14 residues. CDR1 SNHLY and CDR2 FYNNEI come from the germline V gene. V lost 7 bases, J lost 4 bases, and 14 bases lay in between. The CDR3 spells CASTDQDGNQPQHF. In DNA form, the CDR3 reads TGTGCCAGCACCGACCAGGATGGGAATCAGCCCCAGCATTTT.

This clonotype was detected many times. The J gene is TRBJ2-7, the V gene TRBV7-2, with D unclear. Trimming pared 3 bases from V and 2 bases from J, leaving 11 bases between. This CDR3 has 14 amino acids. Germline values: CDR1 SGHTA, CDR2 FQGNSA. CDR3 coding DNA: TGTGCCAGCAGCTTTTATGGAAGGGCCTACGAGCAGTACTTC. This codes for CASSFYGRAYEQYF.

This clonotype was seen more than once but under ten times. A much larger clone differs from this one at a single base, so this may be a read error. The V and J genes are TRBV5-6 and TRBJ1-2; D gene unclear. The V gene's germline CDR1 is SGHDT and CDR2 YYEEEE. The CDR3 loop spans 11 amino acids. CDR3 loop: CASSGNYGDTF. The CDR3 DNA reads TGTGCCAGCAGCGGCAACTATGGCGACACCTTC.

This clonotype came up many times. The chain combines TRBV20-1 with TRBJ2-1; D possibly corresponds to TRBD2 (6 bases). Trimming removed 5 bases from V and 4 bases from J, with 9 bases in between. The CDR3 length is 12 residues. Germline CDR1 is DFQATT and CDR2 is SNEGSKA (reference sequence). The CDR3 region is CSALANYNEQFF. The CDR3 region has the DNA TGCAGTGCTCTAGCGAATTACAATGAGCAGTTCTTC.

J is TRBJ2-5 and V is TRBV7-7; perhaps D is TRBD1 or TRBD2 (5 bases each). V was cut by 5 bases and J by 5 bases, with 15 bases left in between. Germline CDR1 SSHAT, CDR2 FNYEAQ (reference sequence). The CDR3 is made up of 14 amino acids. The CDR3 sequence: CASSPSGTRETQYF. The CDR3 DNA is TGTGCCAGCAGCCCCTCGGGGACGCGGGAGACCCAGTACTTC.

This clonotype appeared many times. This rearrangement joins TRBV18 to TRBJ1-2, with D tentatively TRBD1 (6 bases). The CDR3 runs 15 residues. V lost 3 bases and J lost 4, with 15 bases in between. Germline-derived CDR1 and CDR2 are KGHSH and LQKENI. CDR3 coding DNA: TGTGCCAGCTCACCGACAGGAGTCCAGGCCTATGGCTACACCTTC. This translates into CASSPTGVQAYGYTF.

In this sample, this clonotype turned up many times. The chain combines TRBV5-1 with TRBJ2-1; D gene uncertain. The ends were cut back, 0 bases at V and 5 bases at J, with 9 bases in the middle. The CDR3 is made up of 14 amino acids. The V gene's germline CDR1 is SGHRS and CDR2 YFSETQ. CDR3 protein: CASSLERGDNEQFF. The CDR3 DNA reads as TGCGCCAGCAGCTTGGAACGTGGGGACAATGAGCAGTTCTTC.

This clonotype occurred many times. The CDR3 nucleotides are TGCGCCAGCAACTCCGGGACGGCGTACAATGAGCAGTTCTTC. It specifies CASNSGTAYNEQFF. V gene TRBV5-1 combines with J gene TRBJ2-1, with D perhaps matching TRBD1 or TRBD2 (5 bases each). V was clipped by 6 bases and J by 4 bases, with 14 bases between them. Germline V gene data show CDR1 as SGHRS and CDR2 as YFSETQ. CDR3 length: 14 residues.

Regarding this clonotype: Germline is not matched at one junction end, which may reflect a read error. The CDR3 protein is CANSPRGRDYGYTF. The CDR3 DNA reads TGTGCCAACAGCCCCAGGGGGCGCGACTATGGCTACACCTTC. The V call is TRBV7-8, the J call TRBJ1-2, with 8 bases that match TRBD1. The CDR3 contains 14 residues. CDR1 is SGHVS, CDR2 FQNEAQ, per germline.

The V gene is TRBV5-1, the J gene TRBJ1-1, with D unresolved. V lost 4 bases and J 1 base, leaving 14 bases between the germline ends. CDR1 is SGHRS, CDR2 YFSETQ, per germline. The CDR3 extends over 15 amino acids. CDR3 residues: CASSLEPEPNTEAFF. CDR3 nucleotides: TGCGCCAGCAGCCTGGAACCAGAGCCGAACACTGAAGCTTTCTTT.

In its sample, this clonotype was seen many times. J is TRBJ2-7 and V is TRBV29-1; D ambiguous. The CDR3 has 14 amino acids. Germline CDR1 reads SQVTM; CDR2 reads ANQGSEA. Trimming took 3 bases from V and 7 from J, leaving 19 bases between them. The CDR3 DNA reads as TGCAGCGTTGACGTGCAGTCACCCGACGGGGAGCAGTACTTC. Translation: CSVDVQSPDGEQYF.

A word on this clonotype: A much bigger clone sits one base away, suggesting this may be a read error. The chain couples TRBV7-9 to TRBJ2-4; D might be TRBD1 (6 bases). This CDR3 has 16 residues. Germline-derived CDR1 and CDR2 are SEHNR and FQNEAQ (reference sequence). The CDR3 nucleotides are TGTGCCAGCAGCTTAGCTCCAGGGGTCGGCAAAAACATTCAGTCCTTC. It translates to CASSLAPGVGKNIQSF.

This clonotype was found many times. This chain joins TRBV5-1 and TRBJ1-1; no definite D call. The CDR3 loop spans 13 amino acids. Trimming cost V 4 bases and J 6 bases, with 13 bases left between them. Germline CDR1 and CDR2: SGHRS and YFSETQ. CDR3 sequence (DNA): TGCGCCAGCAGCCCGGCGGGGAGCCCTGAAGCTTTCTTT. This encodes CASSPAGSPEAFF. The full variable domain, completed using reference TRBV5-1 and TRBJ1-1, is KAGVTQTPRYLIKTRGQQVTLSCSPISGHRSVSWYQQTPGQGLQFLFEYFSETQRNKGNFPGRFSGRQFSNSRSEMNVSTLELGDSALYLCASSPAGSPEAFFGQGTRLTVV.

In its sample, this clonotype was seen many times. The rearrangement uses TRBV20-1 and TRBJ1-2; TRBD1 aligns across 9 bases. The V gene end was trimmed by 4 bases and the J gene end by 5 bases; junction bases not matched to a gene: 11. CDR3 size: 15 residues. Germline CDR1 and CDR2: DFQATT and SNEGSKA (reference sequence). Written as DNA, the CDR3 is TGCAGTGCTAAGTCTCCGGGACAGGGTCGGTATGGCTACACCTTC. This codes for CSAKSPGQGRYGYTF.

The chain is built from TRBV5-6 and TRBJ2-1, with D hard to call. Trimming removed 4 bases at V and 0 bases at J, with 14 bases between. The CDR3 contains 16 residues. Looked up from germline, CDR1 is SGHDT and CDR2 is YYEEEE. Written as DNA, the CDR3 is TGTGCCAGCAGCCCCCCAGAGGATCTCTCCTACAATGAGCAGTTCTTC. Translated, it gives CASSPPEDLSYNEQFF. Filled out from reference TRBV5-6 and TRBJ2-1, the complete variable domain reads DAGVTQSPTHLIKTRGQQVTLRCSPKSGHDTVSWYQQALGQGPQFIFQYYEEEERQRGNFPDRFSGHQFPNYSSELNVNALLLGDSALYLCASSPPEDLSYNEQFFGPGTRLTVL.

Note on this clonotype: Compared with germline, one end of the junction differs, possibly owing to a read error. This chain connects TRBV7-9 to TRBJ2-3; D may be TRBD2 (5 bases). The CDR3 extends over 14 amino acids. Per germline, CDR1 SEHNR and CDR2 FQNEAQ (reference sequence). The CDR3 nucleotides are TGTGCCAGCAGCTTATCTGCTAGCACAGATACGCAGTCTTTT. Amino acids: CASSLSASTDTQSF.

This clonotype was counted many times. This chain connects TRBV9 to TRBJ2-3; tentative D call: TRBD1 (6 bases). Germline V CDR1 and CDR2: SGDLS, YYNGEE. V lost 0 bases to trimming and J lost 2 bases, with 13 bases between them. The CDR3 covers 16 residues. As DNA, the CDR3 is TGTGCCAGCAGCGTAGCTTCAGGGGCCTCCACAGATACGCAGTATTTT. Translation gives CASSVASGASTDTQYF.

The table lists this clonotype with many counts. This rearrangement joins TRBV5-5 to TRBJ2-1; 7 bases fit TRBD2. CDR1 is SGHKS and CDR2 is YYEKEE in the germline V gene (reference sequence). The ends lost 4 bases at V and 6 bases at J; junction bases unmatched: 7. The CDR3 spans 14 residues. The CDR3 is CASSPGGRLNEQFF. For the CDR3, the DNA is TGTGCCAGCAGCCCGGGGGGACGTCTCAATGAGCAGTTCTTC.

This clonotype has at least ten counts. The V gene is TRBV20-1, the J gene TRBJ1-2; D is unresolved. Germline loops: CDR1 DFQATT, CDR2 SNEGSKA (reference sequence). This CDR3 is 10 amino acids long. Trimming pared 6 bases from V and 3 bases from J, leaving 5 bases between. The CDR3 DNA follows: TGCAGTGCCGAGGACTATGGCTACACCTTC. It specifies CSAEDYGYTF.

This clonotype was counted at least ten times. The chain links TRBV28 to TRBJ1-3; D gene unclear. In germline, CDR1 is MDHEN, CDR2 SYDVKM. With 6 bases removed from V and 0 bases from J, the gap between germline ends came to 12 bases. This CDR3 spans 15 amino acids. CDR3 residues: CASSAVIVSGNTIYF. The CDR3 DNA reads as TGTGCCAGCAGCGCCGTAATTGTCTCTGGAAACACCATATATTTT.

This clonotype appeared many times. V and J are TRBV7-2 and TRBJ2-1; no firm D call. The CDR3 runs to 13 residues. Trimming left V 3 bases short and J 3 bases short, with 6 bases between. Germline V lookup: CDR1 SGHTA, CDR2 FQGNSA. CDR3 sequence reads: CASSFNSYNEQFF. The DNA for the CDR3 is TGTGCCAGCAGCTTTAACAGCTACAATGAGCAGTTCTTC. Full variable domain (rest looked up from reference TRBV7-2 and TRBJ2-1): GAGVSQSPSNKVTEKGKDVELRCDPISGHTALYWYRQSLGQGLEFLIYFQGNSAPDKSGLPSDRFSAERTGGSVSTLTIQRTQQEDSAVYLCASSFNSYNEQFFGPGTRLTVL.

Many counts were recorded for this clonotype. The gene calls are TRBV20-1 and TRBJ1-5; D might be TRBD1 (5 bases). V lost 0 bases and J 5 bases, leaving 14 bases between the germline ends. Germline V gives CDR1 DFQATT, CDR2 SNEGSKA (reference sequence). The CDR3 contains 15 residues. CDR3: CSARDPQEGYQPQHF. The CDR3 nucleotides read TGCAGTGCTAGAGACCCTCAGGAGGGGTATCAGCCCCAGCATTTT.

This clonotype was counted between two and nine times. The J gene is TRBJ1-4, the V gene TRBV5-1; 8 nucleotides align to TRBD1. CDR3 size: 15 residues. With V trimmed by 2 bases and J by 5 bases, 5 bases remained unmatched. Per the germline V gene, CDR1 is SGHRS and CDR2 is YFSETQ. The CDR3 nucleotides are TGCGCCAGCAGCTTAAAGGGGACAGGAAATGAAAAACTGTTTTTT. The encoded protein is CASSLKGTGNEKLFF. Full variable domain (rest looked up from reference TRBV5-1 and TRBJ1-4): KAGVTQTPRYLIKTRGQQVTLSCSPISGHRSVSWYQQTPGQGLQFLFEYFSETQRNKGNFPGRFSGRQFSNSRSEMNVSTLELGDSALYLCASSLKGTGNEKLFFGSGTQLSVL.

At least ten counts were recorded for this clonotype. V and J are TRBV7-2 and TRBJ1-1, with D unresolved. The germline gives CDR1 SGHTA, CDR2 FQGNSA. The V end was cut by 2 bases, the J end by 0 bases, with 4 bases between. This CDR3 has 13 residues. CDR3 nucleotide sequence: TGTGCCAGCAGCTTACGGATGAACACTGAAGCTTTCTTT. Its translation is CASSLRMNTEAFF.

In its sample, this clonotype was seen many times. The CDR3 region is CASSLSGGLQHTDTQYF. CDR3 sequence (DNA): TGTGCCAGCAGCTTAAGTGGGGGCCTCCAGCACACAGATACGCAGTATTTT. The chain employs TRBV7-3 and TRBJ2-3, with a possible D match to TRBD1 (6 bases). This CDR3 contains 17 residues. CDR1 and CDR2 from the germline V gene are SGHTA and FQGTGA. V gave up 1 base and J gave up 2 bases, with 16 bases separating them.

This clonotype was counted at least ten times. The rearrangement joins TRBV5-5 to TRBJ1-6; tentatively, D is TRBD1 (5 bases). Germline V lookup: CDR1 SGHKS, CDR2 YYEKEE (reference sequence). Trimming removed 5 bases from V and 3 bases from J, with 15 bases in between. The CDR3 contains 16 residues. The CDR3 here is CASRATGAGYNSPLHF. CDR3 coding DNA: TGTGCCAGCAGGGCCACCGGGGCAGGCTATAATTCACCCCTCCACTTT.

This clonotype came up many times. This chain links TRBV6-1 with TRBJ2-7; D is perhaps TRBD2 (5 bases). The germline V gene has CDR1 MNHNS and CDR2 SASEGT. The CDR3 totals 15 residues. V was cut by 6 bases and J by 5 bases, with 20 bases left in between. CDR3 nucleotide sequence: TGTGCCAGCAGCCCAAACGGACTCCTTTCTGACGAGCAGTACTTC. It specifies CASSPNGLLSDEQYF.